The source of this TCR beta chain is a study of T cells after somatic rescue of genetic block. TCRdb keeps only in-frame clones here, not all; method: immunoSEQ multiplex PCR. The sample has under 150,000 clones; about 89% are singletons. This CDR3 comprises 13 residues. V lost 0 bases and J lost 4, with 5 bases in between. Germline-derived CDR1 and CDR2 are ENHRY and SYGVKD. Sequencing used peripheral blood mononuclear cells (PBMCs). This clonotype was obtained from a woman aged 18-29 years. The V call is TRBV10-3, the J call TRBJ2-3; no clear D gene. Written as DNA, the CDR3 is TGTGCCATCAGTGAGTCTGGGGCAGATACGCAGTATTTT. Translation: CAISESGADTQYF.